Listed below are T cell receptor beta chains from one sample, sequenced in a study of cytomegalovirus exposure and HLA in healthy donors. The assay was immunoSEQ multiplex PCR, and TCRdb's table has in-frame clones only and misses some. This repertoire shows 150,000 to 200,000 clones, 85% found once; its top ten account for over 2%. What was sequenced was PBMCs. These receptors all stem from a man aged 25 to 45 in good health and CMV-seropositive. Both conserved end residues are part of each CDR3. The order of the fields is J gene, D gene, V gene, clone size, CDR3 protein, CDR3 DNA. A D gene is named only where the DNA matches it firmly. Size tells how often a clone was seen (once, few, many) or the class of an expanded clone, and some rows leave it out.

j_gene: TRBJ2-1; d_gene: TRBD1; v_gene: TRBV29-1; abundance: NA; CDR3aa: CSVEWGQGYEQFF; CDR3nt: TGCAGCGTTGAATGGGGACAGGGCTATGAGCAGTTCTTC
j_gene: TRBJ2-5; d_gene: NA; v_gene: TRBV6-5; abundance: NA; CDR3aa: CASSFIAEYQETQYF; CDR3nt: TGTGCCAGCAGTTTCATCGCCGAGTACCAAGAGACCCAGTACTTC
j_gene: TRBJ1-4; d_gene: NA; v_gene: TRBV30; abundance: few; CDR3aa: CGGGFSEKLFF; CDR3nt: TGTGGTGGGGGCTTCAGTGAAAAACTGTTTTTT
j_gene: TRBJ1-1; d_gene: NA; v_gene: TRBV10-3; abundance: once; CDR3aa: CAISERGGTEAFF; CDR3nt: TGTGCCATCAGTGAGAGGGGCGGCACTGAAGCTTTCTTT
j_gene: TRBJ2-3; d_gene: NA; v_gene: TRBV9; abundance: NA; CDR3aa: CASSVEVAATDTQYF; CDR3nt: TGTGCCAGCAGCGTAGAAGTGGCGGCCACAGATACGCAGTATTTT
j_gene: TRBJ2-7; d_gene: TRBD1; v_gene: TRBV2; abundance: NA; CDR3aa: CASGGQFYEQYF; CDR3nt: TGTGCCAGCGGGGGACAGTTCTACGAGCAGTACTTC
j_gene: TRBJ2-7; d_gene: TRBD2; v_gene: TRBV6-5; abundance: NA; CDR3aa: CASHGGAYEQYF; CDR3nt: TGTGCCAGCCACGGGGGGGCCTACGAGCAGTACTTC
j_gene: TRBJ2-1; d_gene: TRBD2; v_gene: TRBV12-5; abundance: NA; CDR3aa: CASGPSPGLANEQFF; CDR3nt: TGTGCTAGTGGCCCTTCTCCGGGACTAGCGAATGAGCAGTTCTTC
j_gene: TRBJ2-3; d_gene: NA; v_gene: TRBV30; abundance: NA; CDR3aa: CAPKGSTPITDTQYF; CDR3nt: TGTGCCCCTAAGGGGTCTACCCCAATCACAGATACGCAGTATTTT
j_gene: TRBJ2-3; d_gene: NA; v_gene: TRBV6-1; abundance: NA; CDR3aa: CASSEVSFKGWGTDTQYF; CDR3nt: TGTGCCAGCAGTGAAGTTAGTTTTAAGGGGTGGGGCACAGATACGCAGTATTTT
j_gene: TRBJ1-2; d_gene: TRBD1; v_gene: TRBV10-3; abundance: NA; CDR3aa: CAIAGQGLNYGYTF; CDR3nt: TGTGCCATCGCGGGACAGGGGTTAAACTATGGCTACACCTTC
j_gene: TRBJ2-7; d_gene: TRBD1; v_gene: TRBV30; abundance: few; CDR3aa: CAWSLGQGRGEQYF; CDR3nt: TGTGCCTGGAGCTTAGGACAGGGCCGGGGCGAGCAGTACTTC
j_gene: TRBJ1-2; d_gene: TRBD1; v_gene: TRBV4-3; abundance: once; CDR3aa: CASSRTTGGYGYTF; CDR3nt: TGCGCCAGCAGCCGGACGACAGGGGGCTATGGCTACACCTTC
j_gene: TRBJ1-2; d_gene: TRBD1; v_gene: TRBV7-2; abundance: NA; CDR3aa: CASSLGQGAYGYTF; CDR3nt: TGTGCCAGCAGCTTGGGACAGGGTGCCTATGGCTACACCTTC
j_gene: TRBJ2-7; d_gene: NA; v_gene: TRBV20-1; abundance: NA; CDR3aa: CSANQGYEQYF; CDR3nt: TGCAGTGCTAACCAGGGTTACGAGCAGTACTTC
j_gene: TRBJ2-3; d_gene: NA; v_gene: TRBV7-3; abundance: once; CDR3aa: CASSLWASAKDTQYF; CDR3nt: TGTGCCAGCAGCTTATGGGCTAGCGCGAAAGATACGCAGTATTTT
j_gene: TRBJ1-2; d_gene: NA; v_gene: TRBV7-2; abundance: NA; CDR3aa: CASSLGRQPGYTF; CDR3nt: TGTGCCAGCAGCTTAGGGCGACAACCTGGCTACACCTTC
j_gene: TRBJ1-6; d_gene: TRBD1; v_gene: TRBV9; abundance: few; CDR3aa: CASSQGQGANSPLHF; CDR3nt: TGTGCCAGCAGCCAGGGACAGGGGGCAAATTCACCCCTCCACTTT
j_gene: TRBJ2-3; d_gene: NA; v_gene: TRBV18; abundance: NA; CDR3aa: CASSRQDSTDTQYF; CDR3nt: TGTGCCAGCTCACGACAGGATAGCACAGATACGCAGTATTTT
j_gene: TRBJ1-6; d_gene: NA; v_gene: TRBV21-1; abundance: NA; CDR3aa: CASSKVRLFGTGGSPLHF; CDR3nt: TGTGCCAGCAGCAAAGTACGACTTTTCGGGACAGGGGGTTCACCCCTCCACTTT
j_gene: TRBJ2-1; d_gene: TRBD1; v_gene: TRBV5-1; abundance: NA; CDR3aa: CASSSISGGSYNEQFF; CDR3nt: TGCGCCAGCAGCTCAATCTCAGGGGGCTCCTACAATGAGCAGTTCTTC
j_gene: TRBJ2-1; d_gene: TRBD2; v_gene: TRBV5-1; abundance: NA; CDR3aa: CASSSRLALSDEQFF; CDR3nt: TGCGCCAGCAGCTCCCGACTAGCTCTTTCCGATGAGCAGTTCTTC
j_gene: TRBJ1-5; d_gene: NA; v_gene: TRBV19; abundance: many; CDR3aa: CASAPVLGQYNQPQHF; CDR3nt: TGTGCCAGCGCTCCTGTCCTAGGACAGTACAATCAGCCCCAGCATTTT
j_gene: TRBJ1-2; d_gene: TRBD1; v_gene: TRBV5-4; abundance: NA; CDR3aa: CASSLETGTGYTF; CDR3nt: TGTGCCAGCAGCCTCGAGACAGGGACGGGCTACACCTTC
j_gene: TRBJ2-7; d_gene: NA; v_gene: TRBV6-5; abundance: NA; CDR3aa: CASSYSTGSLSYEQYF; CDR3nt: TGTGCCAGCAGTTACTCCACAGGGAGCCTTTCCTACGAGCAGTACTTC
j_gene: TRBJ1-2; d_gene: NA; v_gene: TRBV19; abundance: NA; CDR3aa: CASSIGHLNYGYTF; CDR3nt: TGTGCCAGTAGTATAGGACACCTGAACTATGGCTACACCTTC
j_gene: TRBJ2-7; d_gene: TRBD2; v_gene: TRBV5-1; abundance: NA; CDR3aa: CASSFRGGYEQYF; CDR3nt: TGCGCCAGCAGCTTCCGGGGGGGCTACGAGCAGTACTTC
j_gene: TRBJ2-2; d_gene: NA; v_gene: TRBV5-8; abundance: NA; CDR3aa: CASSRQGGTRTGELFF; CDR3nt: TGTGCCAGCAGCCGGCAGGGTGGGACTCGCACCGGGGAGCTGTTTTTT
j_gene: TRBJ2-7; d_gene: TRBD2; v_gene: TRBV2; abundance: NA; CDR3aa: CARGLAGGHEQYF; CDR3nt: TGTGCCAGGGGACTAGCGGGGGGGCACGAGCAGTACTTC
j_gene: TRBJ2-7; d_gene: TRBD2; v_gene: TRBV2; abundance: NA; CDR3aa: CASTGLAGGIYEQYF; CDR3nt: TGTGCCAGCACCGGACTAGCGGGGGGGATCTACGAGCAGTACTTC
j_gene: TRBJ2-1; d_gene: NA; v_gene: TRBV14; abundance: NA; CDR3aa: CASSLIHWPGQPYNEQFF; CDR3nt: TGTGCCAGCAGCCTAATACATTGGCCCGGACAGCCCTACAATGAGCAGTTCTTC
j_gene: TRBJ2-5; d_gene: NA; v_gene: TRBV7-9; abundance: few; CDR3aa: CASSSSETQYF; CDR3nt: TGTGCCAGCAGCTCTAGCGAGACCCAGTACTTC
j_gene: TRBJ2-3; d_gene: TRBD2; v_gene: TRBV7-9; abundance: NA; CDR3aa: CASSFALAVDTQYF; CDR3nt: TGTGCCAGCAGCTTCGCACTAGCGGTGGATACGCAGTATTTT
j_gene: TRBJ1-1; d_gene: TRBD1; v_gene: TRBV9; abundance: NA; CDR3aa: CASSLLDRGATEAFF; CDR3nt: TGTGCCAGCAGCCTTCTAGACAGGGGGGCCACTGAAGCTTTCTTT
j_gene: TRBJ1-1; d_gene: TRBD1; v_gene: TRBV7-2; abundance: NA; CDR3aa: CASSSQGARNTEAFF; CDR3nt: TGTGCCAGCAGTTCACAGGGGGCGAGGAACACTGAAGCTTTCTTT
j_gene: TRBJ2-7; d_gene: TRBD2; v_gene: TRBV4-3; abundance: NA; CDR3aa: CASSQDRSLAGADYEQYF; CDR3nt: TGCGCCAGCAGCCAAGATCGCTCTCTAGCGGGGGCTGACTACGAGCAGTACTTC
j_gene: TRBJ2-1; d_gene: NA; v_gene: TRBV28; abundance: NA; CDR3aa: CASKTGAYNEQFF; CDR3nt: TGTGCCAGCAAGACAGGTGCTTACAATGAGCAGTTCTTC
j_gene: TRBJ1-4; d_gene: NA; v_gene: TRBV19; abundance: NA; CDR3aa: CASSIYGANEKLFF; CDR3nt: TGTGCCAGTAGTATCTACGGTGCTAATGAAAAACTGTTTTTT
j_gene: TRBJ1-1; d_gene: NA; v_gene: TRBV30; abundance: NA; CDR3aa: CAWSVRGNTEAFF; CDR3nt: TGTGCCTGGAGTGTACGCGGGAACACTGAAGCTTTCTTT